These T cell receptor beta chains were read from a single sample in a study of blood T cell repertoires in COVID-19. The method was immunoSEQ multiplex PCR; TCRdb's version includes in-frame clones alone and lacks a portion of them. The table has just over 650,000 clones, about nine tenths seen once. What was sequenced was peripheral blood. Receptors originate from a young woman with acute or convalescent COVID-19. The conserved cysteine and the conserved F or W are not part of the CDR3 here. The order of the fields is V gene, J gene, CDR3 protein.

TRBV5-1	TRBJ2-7	ASSWGQGGYEQY
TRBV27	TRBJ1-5	ASSSQGAEQPQH
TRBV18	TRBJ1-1	ASSQDSMNTEAF
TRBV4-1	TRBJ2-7	ASSQPPYEQY
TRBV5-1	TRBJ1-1	ASSLYGQGATEAF
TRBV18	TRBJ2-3	ASSPGATDTQY
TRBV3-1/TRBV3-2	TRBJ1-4	ASSQARSGLTNEKLF
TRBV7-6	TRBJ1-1	ASSFGAEAF
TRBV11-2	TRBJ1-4	ASSLGQGGEKLF
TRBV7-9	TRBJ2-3	ASSEVTDTQY
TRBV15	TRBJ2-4	ATSRSSGGRAKNIQY
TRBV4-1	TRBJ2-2	ASSPHEQGARTGELF
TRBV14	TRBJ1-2	ASSQGGAGT
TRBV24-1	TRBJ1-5	ATSEAPLNQPQH
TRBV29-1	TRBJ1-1	SARDTGWDMNTEAF
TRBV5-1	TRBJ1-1	ASSLARGFGTEAF
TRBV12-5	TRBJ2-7	ASCGVPGYEQY
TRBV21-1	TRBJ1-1	ASSKTGTGCRNTEAF
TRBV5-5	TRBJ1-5	ASSLAQVQPQH
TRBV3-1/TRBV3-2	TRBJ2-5	ASRQGQETQY
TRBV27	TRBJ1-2	ASSLVQGNGYT
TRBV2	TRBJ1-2	ASSGTDGMYGYT
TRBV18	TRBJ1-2	ASSPGQNYGYT
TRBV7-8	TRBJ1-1	ASSLAEAEGVMNTEAF
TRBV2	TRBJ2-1	ASRRQGGSDNEQF
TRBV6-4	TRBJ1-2	ASSDSYRGSYGYT
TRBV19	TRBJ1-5	ASSMGQGARQPQH
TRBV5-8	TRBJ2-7	ASSFRGTTPPYEQY
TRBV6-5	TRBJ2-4	ASSRTDRTYIQY
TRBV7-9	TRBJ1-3	ASSPGDSKGGSTIY
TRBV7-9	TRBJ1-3	ASSWTGLRAGNTIY
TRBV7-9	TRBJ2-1	ASSLPLLSRDRDNEQF
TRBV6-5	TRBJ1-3	ASSYSGSGNTIY
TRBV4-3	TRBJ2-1	ASSQLLAVDYNEQF
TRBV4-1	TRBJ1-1	ASTHLLRDTEAF
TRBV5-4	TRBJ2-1	ASSTGTSGVSNEQF
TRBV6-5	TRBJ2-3	ASKLAGGLTDTQY
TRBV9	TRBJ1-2	ASSVTEYYGYT
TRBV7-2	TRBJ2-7	ASSSGTGRYEQY
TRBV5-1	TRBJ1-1	ASTFQGATEAF
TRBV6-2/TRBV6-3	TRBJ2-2	ASSPGRGTGGELF
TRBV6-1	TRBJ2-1	ASSEALLREYYNEQF
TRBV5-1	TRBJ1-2	ASSLTGGADPNYGYT
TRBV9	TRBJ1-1	ASSARQGAGNTEAF
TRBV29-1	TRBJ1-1	SVWTGPRTEAF
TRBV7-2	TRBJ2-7	ASSESGTGPYEQY
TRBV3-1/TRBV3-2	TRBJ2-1	ASSQASGGAFNEQF
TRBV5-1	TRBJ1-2	ASSAVTGGRGYT
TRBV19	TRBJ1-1	ASSIGGLDTEAF
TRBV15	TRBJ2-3	ATSRGSTDTQY
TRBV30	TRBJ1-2	AWEGTGHGYT
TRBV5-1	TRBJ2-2	ASSDYRGQVAGELF
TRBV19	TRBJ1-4	ASSFTGHNYEKLF
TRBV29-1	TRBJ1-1	SVATGGSDTEAF
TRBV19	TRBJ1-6	ASSIGLQGAFSPLH
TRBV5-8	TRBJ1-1	ASMEVAYWAF
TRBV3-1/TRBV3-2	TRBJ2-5	ASSQDPEVQTQY
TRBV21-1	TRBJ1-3	ASNLTGSPKYSGNTIY
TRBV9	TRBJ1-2	ASSGDSKSTGYT